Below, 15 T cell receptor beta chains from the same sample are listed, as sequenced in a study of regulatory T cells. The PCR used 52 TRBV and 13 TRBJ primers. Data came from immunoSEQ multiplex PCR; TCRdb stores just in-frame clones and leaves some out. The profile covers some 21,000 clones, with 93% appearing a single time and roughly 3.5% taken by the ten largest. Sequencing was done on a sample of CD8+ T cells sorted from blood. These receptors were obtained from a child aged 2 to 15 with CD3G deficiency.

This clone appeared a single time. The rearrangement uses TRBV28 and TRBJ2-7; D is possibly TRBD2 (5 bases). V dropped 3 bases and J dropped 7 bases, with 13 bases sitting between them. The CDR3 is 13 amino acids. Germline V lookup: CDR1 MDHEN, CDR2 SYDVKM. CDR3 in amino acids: CASSFSPREEQYF. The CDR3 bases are TGTGCCAGCAGTTTTAGCCCCCGGGAAGAGCAGTACTTC. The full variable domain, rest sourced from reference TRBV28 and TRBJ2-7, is DVKVTQSSRYLVKRTGEKVFLECVQDMDHENMFWYRQDPGLGLRLIYFSYDVKMKEKGDIPEGYSVSREKKERFSLILESASTNQTSMYLCASSFSPREEQYFGPGTRLTVT.

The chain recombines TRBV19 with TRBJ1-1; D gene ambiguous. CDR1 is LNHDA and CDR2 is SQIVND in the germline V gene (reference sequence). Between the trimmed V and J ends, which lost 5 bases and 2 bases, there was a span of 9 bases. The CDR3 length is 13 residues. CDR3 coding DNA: TGTGCCAGTAGTCCCGGGCACAACACTGAAGCTTTCTTT. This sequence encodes CASSPGHNTEAFF.

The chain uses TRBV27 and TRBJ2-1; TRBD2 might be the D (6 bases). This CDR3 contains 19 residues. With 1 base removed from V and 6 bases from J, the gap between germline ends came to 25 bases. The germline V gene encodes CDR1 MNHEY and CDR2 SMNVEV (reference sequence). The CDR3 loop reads CASSLLGSEGKGLGNEQFF. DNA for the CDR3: TGTGCCAGCAGTTTATTGGGGTCGGAGGGCAAGGGCCTGGGCAATGAGCAGTTCTTC.

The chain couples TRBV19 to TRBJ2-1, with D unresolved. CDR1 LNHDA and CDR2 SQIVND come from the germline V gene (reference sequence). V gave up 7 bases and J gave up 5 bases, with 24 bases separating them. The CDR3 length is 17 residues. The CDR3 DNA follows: TGTGCCAGTACCATTGCTCACCCCCCGAGGCGGAACAATGAGCAGTTCTTC. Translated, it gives CASTIAHPPRRNNEQFF.

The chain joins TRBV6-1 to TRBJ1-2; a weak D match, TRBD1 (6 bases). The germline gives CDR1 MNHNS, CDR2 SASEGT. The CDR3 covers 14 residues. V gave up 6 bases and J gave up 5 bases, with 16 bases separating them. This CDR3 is CASRGPGHPYGYTF. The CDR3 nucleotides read TGTGCCAGCAGAGGACCGGGACACCCATATGGCTACACCTTC.

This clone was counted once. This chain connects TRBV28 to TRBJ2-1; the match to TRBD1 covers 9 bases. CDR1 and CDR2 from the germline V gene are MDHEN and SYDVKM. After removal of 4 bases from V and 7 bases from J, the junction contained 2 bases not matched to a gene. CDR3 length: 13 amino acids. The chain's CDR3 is CASSWDRDNEQFF. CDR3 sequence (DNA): TGTGCCAGCAGTTGGGACAGGGATAATGAGCAGTTCTTC.

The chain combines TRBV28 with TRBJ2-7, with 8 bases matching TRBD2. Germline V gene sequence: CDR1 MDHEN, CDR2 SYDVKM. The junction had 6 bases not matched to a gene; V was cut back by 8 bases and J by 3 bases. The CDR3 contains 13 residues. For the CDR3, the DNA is TGTGCCAGCGGGCCGGGACTAGTCTACGAGCAGTACTTC. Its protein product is CASGPGLVYEQYF.

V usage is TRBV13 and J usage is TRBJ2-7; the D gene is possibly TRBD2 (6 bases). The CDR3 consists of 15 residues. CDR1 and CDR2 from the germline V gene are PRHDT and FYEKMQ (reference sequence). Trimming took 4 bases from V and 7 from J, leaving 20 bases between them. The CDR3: CASSSTGTPIPEQYF. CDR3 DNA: TGTGCCAGCAGCTCGACCGGGACTCCCATCCCGGAGCAGTACTTC.

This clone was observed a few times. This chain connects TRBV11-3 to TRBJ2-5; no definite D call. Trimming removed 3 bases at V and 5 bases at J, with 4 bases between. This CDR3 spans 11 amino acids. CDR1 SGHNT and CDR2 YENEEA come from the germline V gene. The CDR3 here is CASSFRETQYF. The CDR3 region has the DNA TGTGCCAGCAGCTTTAGGGAGACCCAGTACTTC.

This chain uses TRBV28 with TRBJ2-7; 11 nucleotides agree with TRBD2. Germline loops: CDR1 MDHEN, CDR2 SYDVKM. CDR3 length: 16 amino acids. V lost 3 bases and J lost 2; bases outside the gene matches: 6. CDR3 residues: CASSLLAGGSTYEQYF. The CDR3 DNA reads TGTGCCAGCAGTTTGTTAGCGGGAGGGAGTACCTACGAGCAGTACTTC.

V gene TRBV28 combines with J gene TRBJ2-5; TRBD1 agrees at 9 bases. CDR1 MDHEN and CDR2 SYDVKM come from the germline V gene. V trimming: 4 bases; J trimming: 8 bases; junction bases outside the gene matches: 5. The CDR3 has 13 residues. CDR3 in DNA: TGTGCCAGCAGTTCAAGGGACAGGGACACCCAGTACTTC. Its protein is CASSSRDRDTQYF. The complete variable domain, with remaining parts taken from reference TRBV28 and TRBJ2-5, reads DVKVTQSSRYLVKRTGEKVFLECVQDMDHENMFWYRQDPGLGLRLIYFSYDVKMKEKGDIPEGYSVSREKKERFSLILESASTNQTSMYLCASSSRDRDTQYFGPGTRLLVL.

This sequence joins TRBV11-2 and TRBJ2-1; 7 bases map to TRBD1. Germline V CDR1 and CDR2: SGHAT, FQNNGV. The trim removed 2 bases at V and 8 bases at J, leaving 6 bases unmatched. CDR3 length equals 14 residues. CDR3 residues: CASSLTTGYDEQFF. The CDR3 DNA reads TGTGCCAGCAGCTTAACGACAGGGTACGATGAGCAGTTCTTC.

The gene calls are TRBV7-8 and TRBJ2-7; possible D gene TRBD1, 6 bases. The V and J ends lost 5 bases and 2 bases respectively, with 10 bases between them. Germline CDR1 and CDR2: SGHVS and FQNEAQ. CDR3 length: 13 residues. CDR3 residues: CASSIGTTYEQYF. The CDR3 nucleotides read TGTGCCAGCAGCATCGGGACAACCTACGAGCAGTACTTC.

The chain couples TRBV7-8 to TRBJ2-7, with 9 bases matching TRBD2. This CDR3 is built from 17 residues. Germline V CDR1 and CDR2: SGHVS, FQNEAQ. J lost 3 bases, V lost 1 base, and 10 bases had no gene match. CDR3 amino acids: CASSLDRLAGINYEQYF. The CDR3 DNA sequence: TGTGCCAGCAGCTTAGACAGGCTAGCGGGGATTAACTACGAGCAGTACTTC.

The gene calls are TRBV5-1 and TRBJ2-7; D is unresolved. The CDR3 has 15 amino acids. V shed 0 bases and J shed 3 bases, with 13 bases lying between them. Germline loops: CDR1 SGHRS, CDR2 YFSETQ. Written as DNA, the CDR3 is TGCGCCAGCAGCTTGGCCTCAGGCAGTTACTACGAGCAGTACTTC. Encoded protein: CASSLASGSYYEQYF.